This T cell receptor (beta chain) was sequenced during a study of T cell changes during pregnancy in multiple sclerosis. Profiling relied on immunoSEQ multiplex PCR, and the TCRdb table lists in-frame clones only, not all of them. Found here are under 85,000 clones, about 90% of them singletons; the top ten hold more than 8%. V lost 4 bases and J lost 7; bases outside the gene matches: 8. Germline-derived CDR1 and CDR2 are SNHLY and FYNNEI. The CDR3 is 15 amino acids. Material: peripheral blood, obtained after pregnancy. This sequence joins TRBV2 and TRBJ1-2; 11 bases align to TRBD1. This clonotype was sampled from a female donor in good health, enrolled as a control in a pregnancy study. The CDR3 DNA reads as TGTGCCAGCAGTGCCAGTTCCGGGACAGGGGGTGGCTACACCTTC. Translation: CASSASSGTGGGYTF.